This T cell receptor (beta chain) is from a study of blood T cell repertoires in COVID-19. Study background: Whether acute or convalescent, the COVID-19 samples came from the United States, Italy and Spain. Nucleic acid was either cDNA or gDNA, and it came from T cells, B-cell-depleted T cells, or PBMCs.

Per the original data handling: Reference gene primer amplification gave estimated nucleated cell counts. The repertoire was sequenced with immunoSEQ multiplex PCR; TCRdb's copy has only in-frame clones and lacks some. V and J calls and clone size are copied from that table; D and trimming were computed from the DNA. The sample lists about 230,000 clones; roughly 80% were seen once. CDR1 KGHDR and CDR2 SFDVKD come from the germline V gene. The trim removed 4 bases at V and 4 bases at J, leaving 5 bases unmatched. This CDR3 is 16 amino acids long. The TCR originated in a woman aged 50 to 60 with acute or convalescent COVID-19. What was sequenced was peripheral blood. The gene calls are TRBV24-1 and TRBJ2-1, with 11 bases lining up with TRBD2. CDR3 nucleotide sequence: TGTGCCACCAGTGAGTCACTAGCGGGGGCTTACAATGAGCAGTTCTTC. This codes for CATSESLAGAYNEQFF.